This section outlines one TCR beta chain sequence together with its context. Its antigen is unknown. Per the original data handling: Using the CDR3 differences seen across clinicopathological groups, the authors built a distant-metastasis classifier for papillary thyroid cancer, which was meant to discriminate distant-metastatic patients. Through MiXCR, TCRdb re-clonotyped the PCR reads. The V and J calls reflect TCRdb's pipeline rather than the authors' work. The data hold approximately 30,000 clones, with more than 15% observed a single time. Patients underwent thyroid surgery, and none had received any treatment before it. Germline CDR1 DFQATT, CDR2 SNEGSKA (reference sequence). The CDR3 length is 15 residues. V was trimmed by 0 bases and J by 2 bases, leaving 12 bases between them. The data derive from a study of metastatic and nonmetastatic thyroid tumors. Study-wide background: Repertoire data that came from the blood and tumor or nodule tissue of malignant and benign thyroid patients were compared.

General study results and limits: Within blood and tumor, benign nodules reportedly had significantly lower TCR beta diversity than malignant thyroid tumors did.

The sequenced sample was blood. The sequence came from a female donor with papillary thyroid cancer or a benign thyroid nodule (not recorded which). Some clones in this sample may be carry-over from other donors' samples. The chain links TRBV20-1 to TRBJ2-3; D possibly matches TRBD1 or TRBD2 (5 bases each). Here the CDR3 DNA reads TGCAGTGCTAGAGATCGGGACGACTTCACAGATACGCAGTATTTT. This sequence encodes CSARDRDDFTDTQYF.